The clone carrying this T cell receptor (beta chain) was detected many times. Its antigen is still unknown. The CDR3 has 12 amino acids. Trimming took off 2 bases at V and 2 bases at J, with 6 bases between the two ends. Germline values: CDR1 DFQATT, CDR2 SNEGSKA (reference sequence). The data stem from a study of blood T cells in healthy people across ages. Study-level results: Strong correlation linked observed beta diversity and percent naive T cells.

Alongside a J-beta primer mix, a sample-barcoded 5' primer served in a second PCR lasting roughly 6 to 12 cycles. Each cDNA molecule received a tag from a template-switch adaptor that had 12 random nucleotides. MiXCR was run by TCRdb on the 5' RACE reads, yielding one entry per CDR3 protein. Of roughly 680,000 distinct CDR3 sequences listed, around 50% are singletons. Sequenced: blood. The receptor comes from an elderly woman in good health. J is TRBJ2-5 and V is TRBV20-1, with a tentative D call TRBD2 (5 bases). The CDR3 DNA reads as TGCAGTGCTAGACTAGCTCAAGAGACCCAGTACTTC. Encoded protein: CSARLAQETQYF.